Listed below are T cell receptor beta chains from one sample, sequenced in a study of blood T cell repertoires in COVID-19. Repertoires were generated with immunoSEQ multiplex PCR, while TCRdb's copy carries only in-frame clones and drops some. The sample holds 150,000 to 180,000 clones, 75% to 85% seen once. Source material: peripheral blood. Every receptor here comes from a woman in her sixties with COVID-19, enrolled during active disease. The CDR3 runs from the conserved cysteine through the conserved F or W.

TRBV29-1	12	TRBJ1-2	CSVARDNYGYTF
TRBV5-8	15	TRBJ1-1	CASSLRGQMNTEAFF
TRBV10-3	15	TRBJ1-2	CATKGGPNPNYGYTF
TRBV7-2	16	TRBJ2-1	CASSPGSRGHYNEQFF
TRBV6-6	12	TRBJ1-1	CASNKGGTEAFF
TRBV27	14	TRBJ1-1	CASSLGQTNTEAFF
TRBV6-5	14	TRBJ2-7	CASRLQGIGGEQYF
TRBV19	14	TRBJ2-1	CASSRGTRLNEQFF
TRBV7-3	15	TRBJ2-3	CASSKDRGWSDTQYF
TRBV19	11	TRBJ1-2	CASSKGHGYTF
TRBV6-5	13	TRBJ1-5	CASSYNRDQPQHF
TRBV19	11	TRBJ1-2	CASSSRVGYTF
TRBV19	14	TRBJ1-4	CASVQTGTSEKLFF
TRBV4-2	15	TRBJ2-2	CASSPPQGGTGELFF
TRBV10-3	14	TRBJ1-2	CAISAGRGQEGYTF
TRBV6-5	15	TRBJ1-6	CASNRQGVTNSPLHF
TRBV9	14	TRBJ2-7	CASSVGGLAYEQYF
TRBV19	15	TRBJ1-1	CASSTKGAGASEAFF
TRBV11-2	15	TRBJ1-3	CASSITGGSGNTIYF
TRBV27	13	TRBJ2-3	CASTSSYTDTQYF
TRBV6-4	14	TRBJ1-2	CASSTWTGSAGYTF
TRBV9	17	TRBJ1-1	CASSGNPIEGQVREAFF